These 23 T cell receptor beta chains originate from one sample sequenced in a study of cytomegalovirus exposure and HLA in healthy donors. Primers: 60 Vbeta forward and 13 Jbeta reverse. Profiled with immunoSEQ multiplex PCR; TCRdb holds only in-frame clones, not every one. The sample comprises about 140,000 clones, roughly four fifths of which are singletons, and 1.6% rests with the top ten. The sequencing input was PBMCs. The receptors here all came from a female donor in good health and CMV-seronegative.

The chain links TRBV19 to TRBJ1-1; 9 positions agree with TRBD1. The CDR3 runs 13 residues. CDR1 and CDR2 from the germline V gene are LNHDA and SQIVND (reference sequence). V gave up 6 bases and J gave up 3 bases; unmatched junction bases: 2. Here the CDR3 reads CASRDRGDTEAFF. Written as DNA, the CDR3 is TGTGCCAGTAGAGACAGGGGGGACACTGAAGCTTTCTTT. Full variable domain (rest looked up from reference TRBV19 and TRBJ1-1): DGGITQSPKYLFRKEGQNVTLSCEQNLNHDAMYWYRQDPGQGLRLIYYSQIVNDFQKGDIAEGYSVSREKKESFPLTVTSAQKNPTAFYLCASRDRGDTEAFFGQGTRLTVV.

The rearrangement uses TRBV28 and TRBJ2-7, with D possibly TRBD1 on 5 matching bases. Deletions cut 10 bases from V and 3 bases from J, with 13 bases between. The CDR3 covers 12 residues. Germline lookup yields CDR1 MDHEN and CDR2 SYDVKM. The CDR3 reads CANRTQGYEQYF. CDR3 DNA sequence: TGTGCCAACAGGACCCAGGGCTACGAGCAGTACTTC.

The CDR3 nucleotides read TGTGCCTGGAGTGCTCGTAAGGGAGGGAGCTCCTACGAGCAGTACTTC. It is translated as CAWSARKGGSSYEQYF. V is TRBV30 and J is TRBJ2-5, with 7 bases lining up with TRBD2. The better agreement between TRBJ2-7 and the DNA end casts doubt on the J call. The germline CDR1 and CDR2 sequences are GTSNPN and SVGIG (reference sequence). The CDR3 sequence is 16 residues long.

This chain connects TRBV7-9 to TRBJ2-5; 7 nucleotides agree with TRBD2. Near its end, the DNA agrees better with TRBJ2-7, so the J call may be wrong. There are 12 residues in the CDR3. From germline, CDR1 is SEHNR and CDR2 FQNEAQ (reference sequence). The CDR3 nucleotides read TGTGCCAGCGGTGTGGGGGGGTACGAGCAGTACTTC. Protein product: CASGVGGYEQYF.

CDR3 nucleotides: TGTGCCAGCAGCCATCGGACTAGCGGGTCGTACACAGATACGCAGTATTTT. Translating it yields CASSHRTSGSYTDTQYF. The gene calls are TRBV5-6 and TRBJ2-3; 11 nucleotides agree with TRBD2. The germline gives CDR1 SGHDT, CDR2 YYEEEE. This CDR3 spans 17 amino acids. J was trimmed by 2 bases and V by 4 bases; bases with no gene match: 9.

In the case of this clone: Sequence at one end of the junction differs from germline and may be a read error. This same CDR3 is encoded by further DNA sequences in the sample. The chain couples TRBV28 to TRBJ2-7; 10 nucleotides line up with TRBD2. The germline CDR1 and CDR2 sequences are MDHEN and SYDVKM. The CDR3 covers 15 residues. The CDR3 DNA sequence: TGTGCCAGCAGCTTATTGCCTAGCGGGAGTTACGAGCAGTACTTC. Translating it yields CASSLLPSGSYEQYF.

This clone is classed as medium-sized. The chain joins TRBV5-6 to TRBJ2-1; D possibly corresponds to TRBD2 (6 bases). Germline CDR1 SGHDT, CDR2 YYEEEE. Trimming took 4 bases from V and 4 from J, leaving 18 bases between them. The CDR3 runs 16 residues. The DNA of the CDR3 is TGTGCCAGCAGCCCTATAGGGTCGGGGGTATACAATGAGCAGTTCTTC. Protein sequence: CASSPIGSGVYNEQFF.

The chain links TRBV6-4 to TRBJ1-2; TRBD1 agrees at 9 bases. This CDR3 is 15 amino acids long. CDR1 is MRHNA, CDR2 SNTAGT, per germline. Trimming cost V 2 bases and J 6 bases; bases outside gene matches: 7. Written as DNA, the CDR3 is TGTGCCAGCAGTGACACGACCCGGACAGGGGATGGCTACACCTTC. Its protein product is CASSDTTRTGDGYTF.

The table lists this clone with a count of one. This chain connects TRBV11-2 to TRBJ2-1; 8 bases are a match to TRBD1. Germline assignment: CDR1 SGHAT and CDR2 FQNNGV. Trimming took 4 bases from V and 3 from J; bases not matched to a gene: 2. The CDR3 is 14 amino acids. For the CDR3, the DNA is TGTGCCAGCAGCTCTGGGACAGGCTACAATGAGCAGTTCTTC. It is translated as CASSSGTGYNEQFF. Full variable domain (remainder filled in from reference TRBV11-2 and TRBJ2-1): EAGVAQSPRYKIIEKRQSVAFWCNPISGHATLYWYQQILGQGPKLLIQFQNNGVVDDSQLPKDRFSAERLKGVDSTLKIQPAKLEDSAVYLCASSSGTGYNEQFFGPGTRLTVL.

V usage is TRBV2 and J usage is TRBJ2-5; D possibly corresponds to TRBD2 (5 bases). V was pared by 6 bases and J by 5 bases, with 13 bases between. In germline, CDR1 is SNHLY, CDR2 FYNNEI. The CDR3 extends over 13 amino acids. This CDR3 reads CASRTDFRETQYF. For the CDR3, the DNA is TGTGCCAGCAGAACGGACTTTAGGGAGACCCAGTACTTC. Based on the CDR3 plus reference TRBV2 and TRBJ2-5, the full variable domain is EPEVTQTPSHQVTQMGQEVILRCVPISNHLYFYWYRQILGQKVEFLVSFYNNEISEKSEIFDDQFSVERPDGSNFTLKIRSTKLEDSAMYFCASRTDFRETQYFGPGTRLLVL.

This sequence joins TRBV7-2 and TRBJ2-1; TRBD1 agrees at 8 bases. The CDR3 sequence is 18 residues long. The trim removed 1 base at V and 0 bases at J, leaving 8 bases unmatched. Germline loops: CDR1 SGHTA, CDR2 FQGNSA. The CDR3: CASSLVLTGASSYNEQFF. The CDR3 nucleotides read TGTGCCAGCAGCTTAGTATTGACAGGGGCTTCCTCCTACAATGAGCAGTTCTTC.

The rearrangement joins TRBV10-1 to TRBJ2-3, with 8 bases identical to TRBD2. The germline V gene encodes CDR1 WNHNN and CDR2 SYGVQD (reference sequence). The CDR3 is 15 amino acids. Trimming cost V 8 bases and J 5 bases; bases outside gene matches: 12. CDR3 sequence reads: CASGIDSGAVDTQYF. The DNA for the CDR3 is TGCGCCAGCGGGATCGATAGCGGGGCCGTAGATACGCAGTATTTT.

The chain uses TRBV7-3 and TRBJ2-5; 7 nucleotides match TRBD2. This CDR3 has 17 residues. Germline CDR1 reads SGHTA; CDR2 reads FQGTGA. V gave up 8 bases and J gave up 5 bases; unmatched junction bases: 20. The DNA for the CDR3 is TGTGCCAGCTCTTTAACGGTGGCGGGAGTGGTCCAGGAGACCCAGTACTTC. It yields the protein CASSLTVAGVVQETQYF.

The chain couples TRBV5-1 to TRBJ2-7, with D unclear. V gave up 3 bases and J gave up 1 base, with 8 bases separating them. The CDR3 extends over 13 amino acids. Germline assignment: CDR1 SGHRS and CDR2 YFSETQ. The CDR3 loop reads CASSSAPSYEQYF. CDR3 nucleotide sequence: TGCGCCAGCAGCTCAGCGCCTTCCTACGAGCAGTACTTC.

The chain couples TRBV6-5 to TRBJ2-5, with no clear D. This CDR3 is built from 14 residues. Germline lookup yields CDR1 MNHEY and CDR2 SVGAGI. V was pared by 5 bases and J by 1 base, with 11 bases between. The CDR3 nucleotides are TGTGCCAGCAGTCCCCCTGGCAGCCAAGAGACCCAGTACTTC. It encodes CASSPPGSQETQYF.

The V call is TRBV29-1, the J call TRBJ2-2; D might be TRBD2 (5 bases). The CDR3 is 13 amino acids. Per germline, CDR1 SQVTM and CDR2 ANQGSEA. V was pared by 1 base and J by 3 bases, with 6 bases between. CDR3 amino acids: CSVEGGHTGELFF. DNA of the CDR3: TGCAGCGTTGAAGGCGGGCACACCGGGGAGCTGTTTTTT.

This clone was seen only once. The rearrangement links TRBV6-1 to TRBJ1-2; 7 bases line up with TRBD1. The CDR3 length is 13 residues. With 4 bases clipped from V and 8 bases from J, the junction kept 7 bases outside the gene matches. Looked up from germline, CDR1 is MNHNS and CDR2 is SASEGT. The CDR3 reads CASSASRGGGYTF. Here the CDR3 DNA reads TGTGCCAGCAGTGCTTCCCGAGGGGGCGGCTACACCTTC.

The chain has TRBV7-3 and TRBJ2-1; TRBD1 aligns across 7 bases. The CDR3 consists of 16 residues. The J segment lost 1 base and the V segment lost 1 base, leaving 4 bases of the junction unmatched. The germline gives CDR1 SGHTA, CDR2 FQGTGA. The CDR3 sequence is CASSLRDSASYNEQFF. For the CDR3, the DNA is TGTGCCAGCAGCTTAAGGGACAGTGCATCCTACAATGAGCAGTTCTTC.

CDR3 nucleotides: TGCGCCAGTTTTCCAGGGATCGGGTCAACTTCGGCTTTCTTT. This sequence encodes CASFPGIGSTSAFF. The chain links TRBV5-1 to TRBJ1-1; D perhaps matches TRBD1 (5 bases). The CDR3 runs 14 residues. Germline assignment: CDR1 SGHRS and CDR2 YFSETQ. V was shortened by 8 bases and J by 11 bases, with 25 bases between the two germline ends.

This chain joins TRBV5-6 and TRBJ1-2, with 8 positions matching TRBD1. Germline V gives CDR1 SGHDT, CDR2 YYEEEE. V lost 5 bases to trimming and J lost 5 bases; unmatched junction nucleotides: 14. The CDR3 covers 16 residues. CDR3 sequence: CASSLRTGTGPYGYTF. The DNA for the CDR3 is TGTGCCAGCAGTTTGAGAACCGGGACAGGACCATATGGCTACACCTTC.

V and J are TRBV7-6 and TRBJ2-3, with D possibly being TRBD2 (5 bases). V lost 2 bases to trimming and J lost 0 bases, with 9 bases between them. The CDR3 is made up of 15 amino acids. Per germline, CDR1 SGHVS and CDR2 FNYEAQ. CDR3 DNA: TGTGCCAGCAGCTTACTTACGGGAAGCACAGATACGCAGTATTTT. Amino acid sequence: CASSLLTGSTDTQYF.

The genes are TRBV5-4 and TRBJ2-5; 8 positions agree with TRBD1. Judging by the DNA end, TRBJ2-7 fits better; the J call may be wrong. Germline V lookup: CDR1 SGHNT, CDR2 YYREEE (reference sequence). The CDR3 contains 15 residues. The CDR3 loop is CASSPRQGAGYEQYF. The CDR3 DNA reads TGTGCCAGCAGCCCTCGCCAGGGGGCGGGATACGAGCAGTACTTC.

This clone occurred a few times. The chain recombines TRBV6-1 with TRBJ1-2; D gene ambiguous. In germline, CDR1 is MNHNS, CDR2 SASEGT. V lost 3 bases and J lost 4, with 6 bases in between. The CDR3 is made up of 12 amino acids. As DNA, the CDR3 is TGTGCCAGCAGTGATAGCTCCTATGGCTACACCTTC. As protein: CASSDSSYGYTF.